This record looks at one T cell receptor (beta chain) sequence and its context. The antigen is not known. The record originates from a study of cytomegalovirus exposure and HLA in healthy donors. Points from the study as a whole: The authors listed approximately 160 TCR beta chains as cytomegalovirus-associated. Roughly even sequencing depth across donors was the assumption behind the presence/absence analyses. As was reported, the HLA-A and HLA-B alleles of most subjects were accurately predicted from TCR beta sequences. In an earlier analysis, about 87% or about 30%: the productive usage of most TCR beta V segments.

This CDR3 has 16 amino acids. Trimming cost V 3 bases and J 6 bases; bases outside gene matches: 12. Germline V gene data show CDR1 as GTSNPN and CDR2 as SVGIG (reference sequence). PCR was performed using 60 Vbeta and 13 Jbeta primers. Here immunoSEQ multiplex PCR was the method, and the copy in TCRdb shows in-frame clones only, minus some. The table shows some 87,000 clones, with approximately 79% occurring only once. The chain employs TRBV30 and TRBJ2-1; 9 nucleotides agree with TRBD1. What was sequenced was PBMCs. This receptor was taken from a woman between 40 and 55 years old in good health and CMV-seropositive. The CDR3 reads CAWSPMGDRAGNEQFF. The CDR3 DNA is TGTGCCTGGAGCCCGATGGGGGACAGGGCGGGCAATGAGCAGTTCTTC. The variable domain in full, completed from reference TRBV30 and TRBJ2-1, reads SQTIHQWPATLVQPVGSPLSLECTVEGTSNPNLYWYRQAAGRGLQLLFYSVGIGQISSEVPQNLSASRPQDRQFILSSKKLLLSDSGFYLCAWSPMGDRAGNEQFFGPGTRLTVL.